A single sample gave rise to the 20 T cell receptor beta chains below, sequenced in a study of technical replicates of blood from a handful of donors (TCRdb year 2017). The library was built by means of the immunoSEQ multiplex PCR assay. TCRdb took over this immuneACCESS table, retaining in-frame rearrangements with V and J assigned. Such tables are incomplete; in checked studies, under half of the missing clones stem from an unresolved V gene, and the remainder is unexplained. The sample records tens of thousands of clones, 90% to 95% of which are singletons. Approximately 5% of the sample goes to the ten largest clones. Input material: PBMCs. These receptors were taken from a human donor in good health. Some clones in this sample may be carry-over from other donors' samples.

The chain links TRBV4-2 to TRBJ1-5; no reliable D call. The germline V gene has CDR1 LGHNA and CDR2 YNFKEQ. The ends were cut back, 1 base at V and 7 bases at J, with 5 bases in the middle. The CDR3 extends over 12 amino acids. The CDR3 DNA sequence: TGTGCCAGCAGCCAAGCCGGGCAGCCCCAGCATTTT. Translation gives CASSQAGQPQHF.

V and J are TRBV7-6 and TRBJ2-3; TRBD2 matches 13 bases. The CDR3 is made up of 17 amino acids. Per the germline V gene, CDR1 is SGHVS and CDR2 is FNYEAQ. The junction had 7 bases not matched to a gene; V was cut back by 5 bases and J by 2 bases. This CDR3 is CASSTGTSGEVTDTQYF. CDR3 nucleotide sequence: TGTGCCAGCAGCACCGGGACTAGCGGGGAGGTCACAGATACGCAGTATTTT. Filled out from reference TRBV7-6 and TRBJ2-3, the complete variable domain reads GAGVSQSPRYKVTKRGQDVALRCDPISGHVSLYWYRQALGQGPEFLTYFNYEAQQDKSGLPNDRFSAERPEGSISTLTIQRTEQRDSAMYRCASSTGTSGEVTDTQYFGPGTRLTVL.

The chain carries TRBV7-9 and TRBJ1-5, with TRBD1 matching over 7 bases. The CDR3 totals 16 residues. V was pared by 2 bases and J by 3 bases, with 7 bases of the junction left unmatched. CDR1 and CDR2 (germline): SEHNR, FQNEAQ (reference sequence). The CDR3 region is CASSLFGGQHNQPQHF. The CDR3 DNA sequence: TGTGCCAGCAGCTTATTCGGGGGACAGCACAATCAGCCCCAGCATTTT. The whole variable domain, filled in from reference TRBV7-9 and TRBJ1-5, reads DTGVSQNPRHKITKRGQNVTFRCDPISEHNRLYWYRQTLGQGPEFLTYFQNEAQLEKSRLLSDRFSAERPKGSFSTLEIQRTEQGDSAMYLCASSLFGGQHNQPQHFGDGTRLSIL.

This rearrangement joins TRBV27 to TRBJ1-5, with D unclear. The CDR3 totals 15 residues. Germline CDR1 MNHEY, CDR2 SMNVEV (reference sequence). V dropped 3 bases and J dropped 0 bases, with 9 bases sitting between them. The CDR3 region is CASSFVANSNQPQHF. In DNA, the CDR3 is TGTGCCAGCAGTTTTGTGGCCAATAGCAATCAGCCCCAGCATTTT.

The chain uses TRBV18 and TRBJ1-6; D gene uncertain. CDR1 is KGHSH, CDR2 LQKENI, per germline. The CDR3 is 12 amino acids. V was cut by 6 bases and J by 7 bases, with 7 bases left in between. The CDR3 loop reads CASSLENSPLHF. The CDR3, as DNA: TGTGCCAGCTCCCTGGAGAATTCACCCCTCCACTTT.

V gene TRBV7-6 combines with J gene TRBJ2-1, with TRBD2 identical over 7 bases. This CDR3 comprises 15 residues. Germline CDR1 and CDR2: SGHVS and FNYEAQ. With V trimmed by 0 bases and J by 4 bases, 3 bases remained unmatched. CDR3: CASSLAGGPYNEQFF. The CDR3 DNA is TGTGCCAGCAGCTTAGCGGGAGGGCCTTACAATGAGCAGTTCTTC.

This chain links TRBV14 with TRBJ2-6; TRBD1 is a possible D gene (6 bases). The CDR3 consists of 18 residues. V lost 0 bases and J 0 bases, leaving 12 bases between the germline ends. CDR1 and CDR2 (germline): SGHDN, FVKESK. The CDR3: CASSQDYRVASGANVLTF. The CDR3, as DNA: TGTGCCAGCAGCCAAGACTACAGGGTCGCCTCTGGGGCCAACGTCCTGACTTTC.

The rearrangement joins TRBV4-3 to TRBJ2-7, with D possibly TRBD2 on 6 matching bases. The germline V gene has CDR1 LGHNA and CDR2 YSLEER. CDR3 length: 13 amino acids. Trimming took 0 bases from V and 8 from J, leaving 11 bases between them. CDR3 sequence reads: CASSQEVGRKQYF. DNA for the CDR3: TGCGCCAGCAGCCAAGAGGTCGGGAGAAAGCAGTACTTC.

The chain uses TRBV5-6 and TRBJ1-2; unclear D gene. Trimming stripped 3 bases from V and 9 bases from J, with 9 bases between. There are 11 residues in the CDR3. The germline gives CDR1 SGHDT, CDR2 YYEEEE. The CDR3 sequence is CASSYSRSYTF. CDR3 nucleotides: TGTGCCAGCAGCTACAGCAGGAGCTACACCTTC. The full variable domain, its missing parts supplied by reference TRBV5-6 and TRBJ1-2, is DAGVTQSPTHLIKTRGQQVTLRCSPKSGHDTVSWYQQALGQGPQFIFQYYEEEERQRGNFPDRFSGHQFPNYSSELNVNALLLGDSALYLCASSYSRSYTFGSGTRLTVV.

Remarks on this clone: In the same sample, other DNA sequences code for this CDR3. The chain has TRBV7-9 and TRBJ2-3; D ambiguous. The CDR3 has 12 residues. V lost 5 bases and J lost 0, with 3 bases in between. Germline assignment: CDR1 SEHNR and CDR2 FQNEAQ (reference sequence). CDR3 sequence reads: CASSPSTDTQYF. The CDR3 bases are TGTGCCAGCAGCCCTAGCACAGATACGCAGTATTTT.

This clone occurred once. This chain joins TRBV7-2 and TRBJ2-7; weak D call: TRBD1 (6 bases). Germline V gene sequence: CDR1 SGHTA, CDR2 FQGNSA. The CDR3 is 15 residues long. The V end lost 1 base, the J end lost 2 bases, and 12 bases lay between the germline ends. CDR3 protein: CASSLVQGSTYEQYF. The CDR3 DNA sequence: TGTGCCAGCAGCTTAGTCCAGGGGAGCACCTACGAGCAGTACTTC.

The CDR3: CASAVQGTGNTIYF. In nucleotides, the CDR3 is TGTGCCAGCGCAGTGCAGGGGACGGGAAACACCATATATTTT. This rearrangement joins TRBV6-1 to TRBJ1-3; D might be TRBD1 (6 bases). Germline V gene lookup returns CDR1 MNHNS and CDR2 SASEGT. The CDR3 loop spans 14 amino acids. The V and J ends lost 8 bases and 4 bases respectively, with 15 bases between them.

In DNA form, the CDR3 reads TGTGCCAGTAGTACGCTTACAGGGGGCCTGAATGAGCAGTTCTTC. Residues: CASSTLTGGLNEQFF. V usage is TRBV19 and J usage is TRBJ2-1; 9 nucleotides line up with TRBD1. J lost 7 bases, V lost 4 bases, and 8 bases had no gene match. Germline assignment: CDR1 LNHDA and CDR2 SQIVND (reference sequence). The CDR3 sequence is 15 residues long.

The rearrangement uses TRBV5-1 and TRBJ2-3; 8 bases fit TRBD2. The V gene end was trimmed by 4 bases and the J gene end by 6 bases; junction bases not matched to a gene: 10. The CDR3 has 15 amino acids. Per germline, CDR1 SGHRS and CDR2 YFSETQ. CDR3 region: CASSLAGTSGDTQYF. CDR3 sequence (DNA): TGCGCCAGCAGCCTGGCCGGGACTAGTGGCGATACGCAGTATTTT.

The chain joins TRBV5-6 to TRBJ2-1; 10 nucleotides line up with TRBD2. In germline, CDR1 is SGHDT, CDR2 YYEEEE. The CDR3 runs to 17 residues. The V segment lost 3 bases and the J segment 2 bases; nucleotides outside the gene matches: 8. DNA for the CDR3: TGTGCCAGCAGCTGGGCTAGCGGGGGCGTCACCTACAATGAGCAGTTCTTC. Translating gives CASSWASGGVTYNEQFF.

V and J are TRBV19 and TRBJ2-7; 9 positions agree with TRBD2. V was pared by 3 bases and J by 1 base, with 4 bases of the junction left unmatched. The CDR3 has 15 residues. The germline V gene has CDR1 LNHDA and CDR2 SQIVND (reference sequence). The CDR3 DNA follows: TGTGCCAGTAGTATTATAGCGGGAGTATCCTACGAGCAGTACTTC. It encodes CASSIIAGVSYEQYF.

This chain connects TRBV11-2 to TRBJ2-6, with no clear D. V gave up 0 bases and J gave up 2 bases, with 14 bases separating them. The CDR3 is 18 residues long. Germline lookup yields CDR1 SGHAT and CDR2 FQNNGV. The CDR3, as DNA: TGTGCCAGCAGCTTAGATCGTAGGAGATCTCCTGGGGCCAACGTCCTGACTTTC. Translation: CASSLDRRRSPGANVLTF.

The chain is built from TRBV27 and TRBJ1-5; D remains ambiguous. CDR3 length: 16 amino acids. Trimming cost V 0 bases and J 2 bases, with 11 bases left between them. Germline assignment: CDR1 MNHEY and CDR2 SMNVEV (reference sequence). This chain's CDR3 is CASSLSGGPGNQPQHF. The CDR3 region has the DNA TGTGCCAGCAGTTTATCTGGAGGTCCTGGCAATCAGCCCCAGCATTTT.

The chain is built from TRBV2 and TRBJ2-7; D is uncertain. This CDR3 contains 11 residues. The germline V gene has CDR1 SNHLY and CDR2 FYNNEI. The V end lost 6 bases, the J end lost 2 bases, and 5 bases lay between the germline ends. The CDR3 bases are TGTGCCAGCAGGGCAGCCTACGAGCAGTACTTC. It is translated as CASRAAYEQYF.

The CDR3 reads CASSNGGAESYEQYF. DNA of the CDR3: TGTGCCAGCAGCAATGGTGGAGCGGAGTCCTACGAGCAGTACTTC. The V call is TRBV5-4, the J call TRBJ2-7; possibly TRBD2 for D (5 bases). V was pared by 4 bases and J by 1 base, with 15 bases between. CDR3 length: 15 residues. Germline values: CDR1 SGHNT, CDR2 YYREEE (reference sequence). The variable domain in full, with the rest retrieved from reference TRBV5-4 and TRBJ2-7, is ETGVTQSPTHLIKTRGQQVTLRCSSQSGHNTVSWYQQALGQGPQFIFQYYREEENGRGNFPPRFSGLQFPNYSSELNVNALELDDSALYLCASSNGGAESYEQYFGPGTRLTVT.